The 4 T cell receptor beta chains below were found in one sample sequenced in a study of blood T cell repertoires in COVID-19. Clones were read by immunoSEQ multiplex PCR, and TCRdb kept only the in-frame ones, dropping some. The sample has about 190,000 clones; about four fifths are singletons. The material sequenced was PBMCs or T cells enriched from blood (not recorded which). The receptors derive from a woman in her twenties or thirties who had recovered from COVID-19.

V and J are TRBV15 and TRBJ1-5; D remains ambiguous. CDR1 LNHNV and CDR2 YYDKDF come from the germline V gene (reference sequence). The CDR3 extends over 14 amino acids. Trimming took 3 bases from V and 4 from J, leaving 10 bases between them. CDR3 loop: CATSRGGGNQPQHF. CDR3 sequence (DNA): TGTGCCACCAGCAGGGGAGGTGGAAATCAGCCCCAGCATTTT.

The CDR3 DNA reads TGTGCCAGTAGCCCCGACAGGGTTTACTCACCCCTCCACTTT. As protein: CASSPDRVYSPLHF. The chain carries TRBV19 and TRBJ1-6; 7 bases line up with TRBD1. The CDR3 sequence is 14 residues long. Per germline, CDR1 LNHDA and CDR2 SQIVND (reference sequence). The junction had 9 bases not matched to a gene; V was cut back by 6 bases and J by 10 bases.

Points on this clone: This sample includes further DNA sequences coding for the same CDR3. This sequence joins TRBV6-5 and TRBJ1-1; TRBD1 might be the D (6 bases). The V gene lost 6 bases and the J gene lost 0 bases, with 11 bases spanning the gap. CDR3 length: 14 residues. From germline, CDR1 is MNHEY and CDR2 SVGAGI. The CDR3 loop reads CASRSQGMNTEAFF. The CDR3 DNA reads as TGTGCCAGCAGATCTCAGGGGATGAACACTGAAGCTTTCTTT.

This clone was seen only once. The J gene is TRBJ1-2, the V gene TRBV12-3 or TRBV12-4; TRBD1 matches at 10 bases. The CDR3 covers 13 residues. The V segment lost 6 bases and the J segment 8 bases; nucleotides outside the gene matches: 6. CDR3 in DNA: TGTGCCAGCAGGACCGGGACAGGGGTCGGCTACACCTTC. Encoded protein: CASRTGTGVGYTF.